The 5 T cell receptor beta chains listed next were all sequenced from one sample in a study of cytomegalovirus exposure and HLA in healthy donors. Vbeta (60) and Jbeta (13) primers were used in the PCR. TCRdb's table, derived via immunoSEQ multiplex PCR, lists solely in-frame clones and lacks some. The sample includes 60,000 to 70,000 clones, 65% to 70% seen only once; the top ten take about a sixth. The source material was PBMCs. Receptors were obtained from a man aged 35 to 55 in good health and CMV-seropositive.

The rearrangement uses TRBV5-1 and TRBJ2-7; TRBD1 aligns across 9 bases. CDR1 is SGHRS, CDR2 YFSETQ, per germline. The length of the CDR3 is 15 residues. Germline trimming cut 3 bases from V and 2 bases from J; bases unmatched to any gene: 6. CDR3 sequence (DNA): TGCGCCAGCAGCTCCGGGACAGGGCTTACCTACGAGCAGTACTTC. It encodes CASSSGTGLTYEQYF.

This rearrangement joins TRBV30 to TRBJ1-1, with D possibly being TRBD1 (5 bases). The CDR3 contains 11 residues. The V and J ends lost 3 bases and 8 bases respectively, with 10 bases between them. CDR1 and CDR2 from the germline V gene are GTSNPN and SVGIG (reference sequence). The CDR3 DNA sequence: TGTGCCTGGAGCGAAGGGGCAGAAGCTTTCTTT. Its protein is CAWSEGAEAFF.

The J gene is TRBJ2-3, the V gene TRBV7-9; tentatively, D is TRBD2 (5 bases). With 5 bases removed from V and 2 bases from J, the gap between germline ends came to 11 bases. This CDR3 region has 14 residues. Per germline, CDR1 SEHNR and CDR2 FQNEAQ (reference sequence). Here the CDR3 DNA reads TGTGCCAGCAGCCCGGCGGGTCTCACAGATACGCAGTATTTT. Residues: CASSPAGLTDTQYF.

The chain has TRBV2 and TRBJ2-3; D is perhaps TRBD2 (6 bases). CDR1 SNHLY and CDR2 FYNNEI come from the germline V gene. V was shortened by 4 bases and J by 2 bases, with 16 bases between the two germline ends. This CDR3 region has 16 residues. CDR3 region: CASSAPAGWTTDTQYF. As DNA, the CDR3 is TGTGCCAGCAGTGCCCCGGCGGGATGGACCACAGATACGCAGTATTTT.

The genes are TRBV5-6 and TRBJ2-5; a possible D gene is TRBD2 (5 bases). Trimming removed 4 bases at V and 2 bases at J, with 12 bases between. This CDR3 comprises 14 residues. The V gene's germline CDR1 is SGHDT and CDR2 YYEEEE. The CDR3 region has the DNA TGTGCCAGCAGCGCCTCGGGATTTCAAGAGACCCAGTACTTC. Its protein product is CASSASGFQETQYF.